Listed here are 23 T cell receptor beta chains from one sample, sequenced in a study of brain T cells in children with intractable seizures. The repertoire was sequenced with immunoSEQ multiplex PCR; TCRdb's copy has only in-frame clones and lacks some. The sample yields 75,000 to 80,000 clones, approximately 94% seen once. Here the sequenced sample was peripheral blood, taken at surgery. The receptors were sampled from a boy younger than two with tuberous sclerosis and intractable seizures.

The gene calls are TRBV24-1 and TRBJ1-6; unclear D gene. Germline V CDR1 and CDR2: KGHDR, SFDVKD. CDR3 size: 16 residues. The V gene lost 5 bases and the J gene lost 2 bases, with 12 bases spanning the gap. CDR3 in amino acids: CATSALGQTYNSPLHF. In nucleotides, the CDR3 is TGTGCCACCAGTGCACTCGGGCAGACCTATAATTCACCCCTCCACTTT.

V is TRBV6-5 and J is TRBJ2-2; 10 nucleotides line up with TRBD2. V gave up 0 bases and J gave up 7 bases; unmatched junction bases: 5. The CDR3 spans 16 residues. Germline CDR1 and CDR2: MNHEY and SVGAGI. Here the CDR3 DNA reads TGTGCCAGCAGTTACTCGGGTCTAGCGGGAGTCGGGGAGCTGTTTTTT. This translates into CASSYSGLAGVGELFF.

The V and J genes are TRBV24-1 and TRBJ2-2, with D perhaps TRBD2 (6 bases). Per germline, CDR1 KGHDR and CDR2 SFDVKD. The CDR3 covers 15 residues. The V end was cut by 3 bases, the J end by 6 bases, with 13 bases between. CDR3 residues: CATSDRLVGPGELFF. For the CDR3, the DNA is TGTGCCACCAGTGATAGACTAGTCGGGCCCGGGGAGCTGTTTTTT.

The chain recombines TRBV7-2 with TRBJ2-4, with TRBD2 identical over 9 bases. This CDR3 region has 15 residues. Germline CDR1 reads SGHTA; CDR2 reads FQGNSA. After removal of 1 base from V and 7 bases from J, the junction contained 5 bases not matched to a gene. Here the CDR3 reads CASSLDASGVNIQYF. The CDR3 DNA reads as TGTGCCAGCAGCTTAGATGCTAGCGGGGTTAACATTCAGTACTTC.

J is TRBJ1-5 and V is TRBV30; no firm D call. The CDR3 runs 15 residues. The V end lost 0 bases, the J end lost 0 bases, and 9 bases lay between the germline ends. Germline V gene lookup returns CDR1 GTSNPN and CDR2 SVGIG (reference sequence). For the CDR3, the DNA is TGTGCCTGGAGTGTTCCCGACCTTAGCAATCAGCCCCAGCATTTT. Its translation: CAWSVPDLSNQPQHF.

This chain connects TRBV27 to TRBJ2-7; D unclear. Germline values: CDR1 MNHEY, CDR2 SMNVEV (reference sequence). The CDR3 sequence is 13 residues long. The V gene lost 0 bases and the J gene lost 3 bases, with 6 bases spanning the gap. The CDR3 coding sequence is TGTGCCAGCAGTTTATCCTCGATCTACGAGCAGTACTTC. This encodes CASSLSSIYEQYF.

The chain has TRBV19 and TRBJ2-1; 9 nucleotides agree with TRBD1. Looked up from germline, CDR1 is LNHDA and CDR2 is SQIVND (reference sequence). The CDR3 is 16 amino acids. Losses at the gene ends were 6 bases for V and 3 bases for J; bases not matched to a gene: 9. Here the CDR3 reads CASSDWGQGFYNEQFF. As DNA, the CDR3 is TGTGCCAGTAGCGATTGGGGACAGGGTTTCTACAATGAGCAGTTCTTC.

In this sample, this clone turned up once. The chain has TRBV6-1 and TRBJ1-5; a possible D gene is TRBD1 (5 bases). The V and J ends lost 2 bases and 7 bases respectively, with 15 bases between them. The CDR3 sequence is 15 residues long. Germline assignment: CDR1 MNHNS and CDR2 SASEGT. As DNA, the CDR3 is TGTGCCAGCAGTGAAAAGGCCCAGGGATACCAGCCCCAGCATTTT. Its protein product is CASSEKAQGYQPQHF.

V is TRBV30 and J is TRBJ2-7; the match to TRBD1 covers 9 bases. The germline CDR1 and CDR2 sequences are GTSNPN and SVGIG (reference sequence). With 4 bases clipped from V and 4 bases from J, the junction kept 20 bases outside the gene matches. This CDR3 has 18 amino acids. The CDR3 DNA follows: TGTGCCTGGACCCCACTTCGACGGACAGGGGTGGGATTGTACGAGCAGTACTTC. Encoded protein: CAWTPLRRTGVGLYEQYF.

CDR3 coding DNA: TGTGCCAGTAGTATAGCAGGTCCCGGGGAGCTGTTTTTT. Its translation is CASSIAGPGELFF. The V gene is TRBV19, the J gene TRBJ2-2; D is unresolved. The germline gives CDR1 LNHDA, CDR2 SQIVND (reference sequence). V gave up 1 base and J gave up 6 bases, with 6 bases separating them. The CDR3 runs to 13 residues.

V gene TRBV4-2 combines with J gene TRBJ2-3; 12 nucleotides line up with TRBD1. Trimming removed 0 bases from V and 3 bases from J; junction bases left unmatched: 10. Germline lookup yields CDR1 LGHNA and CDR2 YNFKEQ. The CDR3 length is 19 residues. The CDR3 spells CASSQELTWDRGPTDTQYF. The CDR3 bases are TGTGCCAGCAGCCAAGAACTTACATGGGACAGGGGGCCTACAGATACGCAGTATTTT.

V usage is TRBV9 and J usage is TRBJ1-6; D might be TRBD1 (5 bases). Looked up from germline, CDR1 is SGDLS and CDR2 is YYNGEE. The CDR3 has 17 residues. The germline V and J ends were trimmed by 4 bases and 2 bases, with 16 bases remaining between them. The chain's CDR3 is CASSPQDLGPYNSPLHF. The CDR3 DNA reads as TGTGCCAGCAGCCCCCAAGATTTGGGACCCTATAATTCACCCCTCCACTTT.

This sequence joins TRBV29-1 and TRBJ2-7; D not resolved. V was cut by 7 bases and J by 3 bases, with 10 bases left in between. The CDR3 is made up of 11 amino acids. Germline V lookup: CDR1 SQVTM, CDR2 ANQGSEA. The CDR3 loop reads CSGGEGYEQYF. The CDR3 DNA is TGCAGCGGAGGTGAAGGCTACGAGCAGTACTTC.

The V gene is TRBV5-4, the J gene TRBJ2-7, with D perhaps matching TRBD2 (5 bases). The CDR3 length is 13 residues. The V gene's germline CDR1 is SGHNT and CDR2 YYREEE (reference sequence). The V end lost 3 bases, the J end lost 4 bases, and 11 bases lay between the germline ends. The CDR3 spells CASSSVGVYEQYF. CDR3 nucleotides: TGTGCCAGCAGCTCGGTGGGAGTATACGAGCAGTACTTC.

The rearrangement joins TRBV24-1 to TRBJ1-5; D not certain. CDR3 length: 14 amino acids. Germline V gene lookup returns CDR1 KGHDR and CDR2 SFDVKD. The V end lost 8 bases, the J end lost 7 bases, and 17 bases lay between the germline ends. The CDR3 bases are TGTGCCACCAATAAAAAAAACCCGAGGCAGCCCCAGCATTTT. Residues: CATNKKNPRQPQHF.

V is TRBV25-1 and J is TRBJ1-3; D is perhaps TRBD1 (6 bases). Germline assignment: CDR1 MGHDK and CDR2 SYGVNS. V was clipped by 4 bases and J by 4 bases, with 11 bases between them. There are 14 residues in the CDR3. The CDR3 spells CASSVTGRGNTIYF. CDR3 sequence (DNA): TGTGCCAGCAGTGTTACAGGGAGAGGAAACACCATATATTTT.

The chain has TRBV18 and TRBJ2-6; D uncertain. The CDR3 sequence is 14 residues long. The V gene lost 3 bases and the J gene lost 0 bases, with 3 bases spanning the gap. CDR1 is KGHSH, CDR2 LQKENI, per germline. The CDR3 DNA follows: TGTGCCAGCTCACCGAGCTCTGGGGCCAACGTCCTGACTTTC. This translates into CASSPSSGANVLTF.

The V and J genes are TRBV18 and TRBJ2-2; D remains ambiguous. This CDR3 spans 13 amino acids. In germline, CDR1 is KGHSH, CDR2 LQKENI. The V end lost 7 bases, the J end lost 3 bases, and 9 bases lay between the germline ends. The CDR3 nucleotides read TGTGCCAGCTTAAACGGGTACACCGGGGAGCTGTTTTTT. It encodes CASLNGYTGELFF.

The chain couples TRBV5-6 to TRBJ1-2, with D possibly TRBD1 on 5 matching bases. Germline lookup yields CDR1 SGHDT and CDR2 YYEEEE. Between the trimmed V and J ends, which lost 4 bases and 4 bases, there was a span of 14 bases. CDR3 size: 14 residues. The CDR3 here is CASSTIGASYGYTF. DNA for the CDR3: TGTGCCAGCAGCACGATAGGGGCTTCCTATGGCTACACCTTC.

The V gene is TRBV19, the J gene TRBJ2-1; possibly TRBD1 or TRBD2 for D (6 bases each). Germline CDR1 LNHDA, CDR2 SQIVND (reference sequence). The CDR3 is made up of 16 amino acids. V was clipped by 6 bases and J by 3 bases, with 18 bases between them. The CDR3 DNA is TGTGCCAGTAGGACCTCAGGGGACTCTAGCTACAATGAGCAGTTCTTC. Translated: CASRTSGDSSYNEQFF. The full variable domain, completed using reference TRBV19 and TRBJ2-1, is DGGITQSPKYLFRKEGQNVTLSCEQNLNHDAMYWYRQDPGQGLRLIYYSQIVNDFQKGDIAEGYSVSREKKESFPLTVTSAQKNPTAFYLCASRTSGDSSYNEQFFGPGTRLTVL.

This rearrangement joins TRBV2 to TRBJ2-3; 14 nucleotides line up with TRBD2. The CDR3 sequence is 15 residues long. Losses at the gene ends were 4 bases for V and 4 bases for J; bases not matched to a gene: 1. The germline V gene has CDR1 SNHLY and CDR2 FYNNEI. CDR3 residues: CASSGLAGGPDTQYF. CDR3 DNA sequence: TGTGCCAGCAGTGGACTAGCGGGGGGGCCAGATACGCAGTATTTT.

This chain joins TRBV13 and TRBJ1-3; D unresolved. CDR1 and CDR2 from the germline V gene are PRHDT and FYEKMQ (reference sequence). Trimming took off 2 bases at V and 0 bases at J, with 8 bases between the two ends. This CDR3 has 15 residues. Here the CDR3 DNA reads TGTGCCAGCAGCTTAAGGCGGGGCTCTGGAAACACCATATATTTT. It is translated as CASSLRRGSGNTIYF.

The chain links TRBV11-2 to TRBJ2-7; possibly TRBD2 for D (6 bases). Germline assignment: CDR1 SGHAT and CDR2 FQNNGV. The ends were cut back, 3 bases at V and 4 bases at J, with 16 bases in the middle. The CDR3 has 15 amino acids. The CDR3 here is CASSLGGTSRYEQYF. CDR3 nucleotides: TGTGCCAGCAGCTTGGGCGGGACTTCCCGGTACGAGCAGTACTTC.